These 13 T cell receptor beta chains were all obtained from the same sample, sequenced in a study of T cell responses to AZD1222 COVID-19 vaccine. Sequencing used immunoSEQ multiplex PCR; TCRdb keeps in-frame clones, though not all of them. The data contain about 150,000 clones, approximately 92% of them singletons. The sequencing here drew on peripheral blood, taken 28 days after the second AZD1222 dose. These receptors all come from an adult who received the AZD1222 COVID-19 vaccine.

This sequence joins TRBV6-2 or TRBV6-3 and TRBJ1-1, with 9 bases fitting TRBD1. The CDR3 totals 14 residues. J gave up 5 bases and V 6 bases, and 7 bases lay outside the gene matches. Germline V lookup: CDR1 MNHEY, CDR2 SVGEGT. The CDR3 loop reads CASSPTGGGTEAFF. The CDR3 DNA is TGTGCCAGCAGCCCTACAGGGGGCGGGACTGAAGCTTTCTTT.

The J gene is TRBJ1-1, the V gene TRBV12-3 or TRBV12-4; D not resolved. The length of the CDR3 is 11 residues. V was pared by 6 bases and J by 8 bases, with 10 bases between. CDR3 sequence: CASRHAAEAFF. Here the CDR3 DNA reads TGTGCCAGCAGGCACGCTGCAGAAGCTTTCTTT.

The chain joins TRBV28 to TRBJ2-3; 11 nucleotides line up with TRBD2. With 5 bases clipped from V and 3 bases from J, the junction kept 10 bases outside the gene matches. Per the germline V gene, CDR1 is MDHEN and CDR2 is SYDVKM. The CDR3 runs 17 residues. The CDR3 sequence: CASSPPQLAGDTDTQYF. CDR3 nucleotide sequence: TGTGCCAGCAGTCCCCCCCAACTAGCGGGAGATACAGATACGCAGTATTTT.

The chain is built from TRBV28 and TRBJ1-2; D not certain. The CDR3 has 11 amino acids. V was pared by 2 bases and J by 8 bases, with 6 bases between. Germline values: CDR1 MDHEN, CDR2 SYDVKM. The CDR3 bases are TGTGCCAGCAGTTTAGGTTCCGGCTACACCTTC. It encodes CASSLGSGYTF.

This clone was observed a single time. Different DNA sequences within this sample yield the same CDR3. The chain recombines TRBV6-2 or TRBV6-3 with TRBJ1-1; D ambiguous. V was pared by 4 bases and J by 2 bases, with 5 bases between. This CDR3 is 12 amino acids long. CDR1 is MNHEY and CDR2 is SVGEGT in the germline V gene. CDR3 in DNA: TGTGCCAGCAGTTCCGTCAACACTGAAGCTTTCTTT. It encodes CASSSVNTEAFF.

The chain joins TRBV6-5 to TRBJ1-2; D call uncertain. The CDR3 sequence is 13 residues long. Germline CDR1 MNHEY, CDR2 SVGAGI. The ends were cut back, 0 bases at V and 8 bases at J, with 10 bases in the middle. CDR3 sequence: CASSYSGGDGYTF. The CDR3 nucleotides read TGTGCCAGCAGTTACTCAGGAGGTGACGGCTACACCTTC.

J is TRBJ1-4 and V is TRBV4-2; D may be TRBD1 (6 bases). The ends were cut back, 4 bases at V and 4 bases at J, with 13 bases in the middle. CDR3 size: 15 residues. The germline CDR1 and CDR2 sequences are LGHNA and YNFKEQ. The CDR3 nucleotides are TGTGCCAGCAGCCCGCGCGCAGGGGTTAATGAAAAACTGTTTTTT. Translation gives CASSPRAGVNEKLFF.

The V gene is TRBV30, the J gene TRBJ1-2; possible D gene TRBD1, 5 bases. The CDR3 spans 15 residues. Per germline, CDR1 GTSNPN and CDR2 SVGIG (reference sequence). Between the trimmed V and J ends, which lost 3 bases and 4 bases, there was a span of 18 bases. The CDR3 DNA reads TGTGCCTGGAGCACAGGAAGCAGGCCTAGCTATGGCTACACCTTC. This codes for CAWSTGSRPSYGYTF.

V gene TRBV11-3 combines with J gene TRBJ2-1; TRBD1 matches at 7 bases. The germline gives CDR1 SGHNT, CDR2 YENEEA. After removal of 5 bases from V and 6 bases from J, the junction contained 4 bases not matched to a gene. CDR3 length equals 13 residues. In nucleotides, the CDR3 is TGTGCCAGCAGCCGGGGACAGAGCAATGAGCAGTTCTTC. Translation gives CASSRGQSNEQFF.

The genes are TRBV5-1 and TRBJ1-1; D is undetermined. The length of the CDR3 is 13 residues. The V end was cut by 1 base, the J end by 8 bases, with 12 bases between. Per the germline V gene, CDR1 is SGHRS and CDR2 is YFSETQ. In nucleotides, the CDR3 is TGCGCCAGCAGCTTGACCGCCCACTTAGAAGCTTTCTTT. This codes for CASSLTAHLEAFF.

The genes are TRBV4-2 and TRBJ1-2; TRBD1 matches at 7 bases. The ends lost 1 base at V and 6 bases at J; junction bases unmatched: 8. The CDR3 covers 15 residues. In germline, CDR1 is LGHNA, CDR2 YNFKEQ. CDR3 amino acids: CASSQGGQGEDGYTF. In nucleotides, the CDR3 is TGTGCCAGCAGCCAAGGTGGGCAGGGGGAAGATGGCTACACCTTC.

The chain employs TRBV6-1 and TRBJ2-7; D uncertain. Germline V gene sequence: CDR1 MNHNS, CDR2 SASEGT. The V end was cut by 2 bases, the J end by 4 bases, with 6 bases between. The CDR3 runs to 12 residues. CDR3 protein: CASSERNYEQYF. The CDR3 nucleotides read TGTGCCAGCAGTGAAAGGAATTACGAGCAGTACTTC.

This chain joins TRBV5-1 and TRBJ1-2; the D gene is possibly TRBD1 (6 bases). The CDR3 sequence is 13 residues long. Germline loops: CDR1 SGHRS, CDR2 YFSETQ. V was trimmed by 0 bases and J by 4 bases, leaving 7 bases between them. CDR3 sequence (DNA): TGCGCCAGCAGCTTGGACAGGGTCTATGGCTACACCTTC. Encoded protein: CASSLDRVYGYTF.